This T cell receptor (beta chain) was profiled in a study of long-term antiretroviral therapy in people with HIV. With survey level as its setting, the immunoSEQ assay was v3.0. Produced via immunoSEQ multiplex PCR; TCRdb's table is partial and in-frame only. Here the sample spans around 25,000 clones, roughly 79% being singletons. None of the participants with HIV were treated outside the United States. Turning to this clone: Its target is not known.

Findings of the study overall: CDR3 lengths in HIV samples spanned a narrower range than controls. Clonal populations expanded prior to ART predominated within the repertoire at all time points.

This TCR came from a woman between 18 and 30 years old with HIV. The sample was unsorted PBMCs, taken at the start of antiretroviral therapy, before treatment.

The CDR3 loop is CASSLGEQYF. In DNA form, the CDR3 reads TGTGCCAGCAGCTTAGGCGAGCAGTACTTC. The chain recombines TRBV7-2 with TRBJ2-7; D unresolved. The CDR3 is made up of 10 amino acids. With 1 base removed from V and 6 bases from J, the gap between germline ends came to 1 base. From germline, CDR1 is SGHTA and CDR2 FQGNSA.